Listed below are T cell receptor beta chains from one sample, sequenced in a study of T cell responses to AZD1222 COVID-19 vaccine. Only in-frame clones appear in the TCRdb table, and some are missing; sequencing was by immunoSEQ multiplex PCR. The table records around 100,000 clones, over 75% of them present only once. The material was peripheral blood, obtained on day 0 of AZD1222 vaccination. These receptors were obtained from an adult in good health. Both conserved end residues are part of each CDR3. A D gene is named only where the DNA matches it firmly. Only some rows state a clone size, as once, few, many or a class for expanded clones.

D | J | size | V | DNA | CDR3
. | TRBJ2-7 | . | TRBV18 | TGTGCCAGCTCACCCAACAGGGTCGAGCAGTACTTC | CASSPNRVEQYF
. | TRBJ1-5 | . | TRBV18 | TGTGCCAGCTCACCGTCGTCGGGGGATCAGCCCCAGCATTTT | CASSPSSGDQPQHF
. | TRBJ2-7 | . | TRBV6-5 | TGTGCCAGCAGTTACTCTTTCGACTCCTACGAGCAGTACTTC | CASSYSFDSYEQYF
TRBD1 | TRBJ2-1 | . | TRBV9 | TGTGCCAGCAGCTACGGACAGGGGGCTATCAATGAGCAGTTCTTC | CASSYGQGAINEQFF
TRBD2 | TRBJ2-7 | once | TRBV28 | TGTGCCAGCAGTCCGGGGGGGAGCGAGCAGTACTTC | CASSPGGSEQYF
. | TRBJ1-1 | . | TRBV3-1/TRBV3-2 | TGTGCCAGCAGTTTGACCCCCGATGAAAACACTGAAGCTTTCTTT | CASSLTPDENTEAFF
. | TRBJ2-2 | . | TRBV3-1/TRBV3-2 | TGTGCCAGCAGCCATAACAGGGACGCCGGGGAGCTGTTTTTT | CASSHNRDAGELFF
. | TRBJ2-5 | . | TRBV19 | TGTGCCAGTAGTTTGCAGGTCCAAGAGACCCAGTACTTC | CASSLQVQETQYF
TRBD2 | TRBJ2-3 | . | TRBV19 | TGTGCCAGTAGTAGGACTAGCGGCACAGATACGCAGTATTTT | CASSRTSGTDTQYF
. | TRBJ2-1 | . | TRBV11-2 | TGTGCCAGCAGCTTAGTCCGGGACTTCAATGAGCAGTTCTTC | CASSLVRDFNEQFF
. | TRBJ1-1 | . | TRBV6-2/TRBV6-3 | TGTGCCAGCACCCCGGACAGCTACACTGAAGCTTTCTTT | CASTPDSYTEAFF
TRBD2 | TRBJ2-1 | . | TRBV7-8 | TGTGCCAGCAGCTTGACTAGCGGCTACAATGAGCAGTTCTTC | CASSLTSGYNEQFF
. | TRBJ2-7 | . | TRBV11-3 | TGTGCCAGCAGCCCGCAGGGGAGTTCCTACGAGCAGTACTTC | CASSPQGSSYEQYF
TRBD1 | TRBJ2-7 | . | TRBV6-2/TRBV6-3 | TGTGCCAGCAGTGCGATTACAGGGGCTGCCTACGAGCAGTACTTC | CASSAITGAAYEQYF
TRBD1 | TRBJ2-7 | . | TRBV7-2 | TGTGCCAGCAGCCCGGACAGGGCGAGCGACGAGCAGTACTTC | CASSPDRASDEQYF
TRBD1 | TRBJ2-1 | . | TRBV6-5 | TGTGCCAGCAGTTTACAGGGGGCGGGGTACAATGAGCAGTTCTTC | CASSLQGAGYNEQFF
TRBD1 | TRBJ1-2 | . | TRBV3-1/TRBV3-2 | TGTGCCAGCAGCCGGGACAGATACTATGGCTACACCTTC | CASSRDRYYGYTF
. | TRBJ2-3 | . | TRBV28 | TGTGCCACCCAGTTGGGCACAGATACGCAGTATTTT | CATQLGTDTQYF
TRBD2 | TRBJ2-3 | . | TRBV3-1/TRBV3-2 | TGTGCCAGCAGCCAATCTCTTACGACTAGCGGGGGGAAAGCCGATACGCAGTATTTT | CASSQSLTTSGGKADTQYF
TRBD1 | TRBJ1-3 | . | TRBV9 | TGTGCCAGCAGCCTACTCGGGACAGGGGGTCCCACCGGTGGAAACACCATATATTTT | CASSLLGTGGPTGGNTIYF
. | TRBJ1-2 | once | TRBV29-1 | TGCAGCGTTGAATGGGGACACCTATATGGCTACACCTTC | CSVEWGHLYGYTF
TRBD2 | TRBJ2-3 | . | TRBV6-2/TRBV6-3 | TGTGCCAGCAGTTACTCGGGACTAACAACCGGCACAGATACGCAGTATTTT | CASSYSGLTTGTDTQYF
. | TRBJ2-7 | . | TRBV27 | TGTGCCAGCAGGACCGTCAGCTCCTACGAGCAGTACTTC | CASRTVSSYEQYF
. | TRBJ2-7 | . | TRBV21-1 | TGTGCCAGCAGCACCAGTACGAAAGGTTTCTACGAGCAGTACTTC | CASSTSTKGFYEQYF
. | TRBJ1-1 | . | TRBV6-1 | TGTGCCAGCAGTGAATCCAACTATAAGAGGACTGAAGCTTTCTTT | CASSESNYKRTEAFF
. | TRBJ1-6 | . | TRBV7-2 | TGTGCCAGCAGCCCGGCCGGGAGCTCCTATAATTCACCCCTCCACTTT | CASSPAGSSYNSPLHF
TRBD2 | TRBJ2-3 | few | TRBV5-1 | TGCGCCAGCAGCTGGCCAACGGGACTCCCTCTAGTGCGGGGGTCAGATACGCAGTATTTT | CASSWPTGLPLVRGSDTQYF
. | TRBJ1-4 | once | TRBV7-2 | TGTGCCAGCAGCTTAGGGGTGGCAACTAATGAAAAACTGTTTTTT | CASSLGVATNEKLFF
. | TRBJ2-2 | . | TRBV19 | TGTGCCAGTAGTAGGGGAGGGAACACCGGGGAGCTGTTTTTT | CASSRGGNTGELFF
. | TRBJ1-2 | . | TRBV9 | TGTGCCAGCAGTCAGGGTTTCGCTAACTATGGCTACACCTTC | CASSQGFANYGYTF
. | TRBJ1-1 | . | TRBV7-3 | TGTGCCAGCAGCTTATCTGTTAACACTGAAGCTTTCTTT | CASSLSVNTEAFF
. | TRBJ1-1 | once | TRBV30 | TGTGCCTGGAGTGGTTTGAAGACTGAAGCTTTCTTT | CAWSGLKTEAFF
. | TRBJ2-3 | once | TRBV5-1 | TGCGCCAGCAGCTTGGCAGGGGTCCCAGATACGCAGTATTTT | CASSLAGVPDTQYF